One and the same sample provided the 16 T cell receptor beta chains below, sequenced in a study of T cells after posttransplantation cyclophosphamide. Cyclophosphamide on days +3 and +4 followed busulfan-fludarabine conditioning and a marrow graft. Method: immunoSEQ multiplex PCR; TCRdb's copy keeps in-frame clones and lacks some. The sample has 8,000 to 9,500 clones; roughly 90% are singletons. This specimen consisted of CD4+ T cells sorted from blood, obtained 1404 days after allogeneic stem cell transplant with posttransplant cyclophosphamide. Receptors originate from a female patient aged 50-60 years who received an allogeneic stem cell transplant from a related donor, was CMV-positive, and had no GVHD. The T cells may come from the graft donor.

The V gene is TRBV18, the J gene TRBJ1-1; TRBD1 is a possible D gene (5 bases). The CDR3 length is 15 residues. V shed 0 bases and J shed 4 bases, with 12 bases lying between them. Germline V gene data show CDR1 as KGHSH and CDR2 as LQKENI. The CDR3 spells CASSPPVGVGTEAFF. CDR3 in DNA: TGTGCCAGCTCACCACCGGTAGGGGTTGGCACTGAAGCTTTCTTT.

The chain carries TRBV6-5 and TRBJ2-3; 9 bases align to TRBD2. Germline V gene lookup returns CDR1 MNHEY and CDR2 SVGAGI. Trimming took 2 bases from V and 10 from J; bases not matched to a gene: 10. The CDR3 consists of 15 residues. The DNA of the CDR3 is TGTGCCAGCAGTTACAAGACTAGCGGAGGGGTGGCGCAGTATTTT. It yields the protein CASSYKTSGGVAQYF.

The chain couples TRBV6-5 to TRBJ1-2; D is undetermined. This CDR3 is built from 14 residues. CDR1 and CDR2 (germline): MNHEY, SVGAGI. V lost 6 bases, J lost 8 bases, and 19 bases lay in between. The CDR3 DNA reads as TGTGCCAGCAGCCGAACGGCTACCTCGGGAGGCTACACCTTC. Protein product: CASSRTATSGGYTF.

The chain is built from TRBV5-1 and TRBJ1-4; TRBD1 aligns across 7 bases. The CDR3 is made up of 15 amino acids. Germline assignment: CDR1 SGHRS and CDR2 YFSETQ. V dropped 4 bases and J dropped 2; count of bases not matched to a gene: 5. CDR3 nucleotide sequence: TGCGCCAGCAGCCCAGGGACAGCGACTAATGAAAAACTGTTTTTT. The encoded protein is CASSPGTATNEKLFF.

CDR3 loop: CASSIGGNEQYF. The CDR3 DNA reads TGTGCCAGTAGTATAGGAGGGAACGAGCAGTACTTC. This chain connects TRBV19 to TRBJ2-7; weak D call: TRBD2 (5 bases). The CDR3 has 12 residues. The germline V gene has CDR1 LNHDA and CDR2 SQIVND (reference sequence). V was cut by 1 base and J by 5 bases, with 6 bases left in between.

The sample holds one count of this clone. CDR3 nucleotides: TGTGCCAGCAGCTTTGGGCCTGGCGAGCAGTACTTC. Its protein is CASSFGPGEQYF. The chain links TRBV5-6 to TRBJ2-7; the D is unclear. Deletions cut 2 bases from V and 6 bases from J, with 9 bases between. CDR1 is SGHDT, CDR2 YYEEEE, per germline. The CDR3 loop spans 12 amino acids.

The V call is TRBV7-8, the J call TRBJ2-1; 10 bases match TRBD2. This CDR3 is 16 amino acids long. V dropped 5 bases and J dropped 6; count of bases not matched to a gene: 10. CDR1 is SGHVS, CDR2 FQNEAQ, per germline. The CDR3 coding sequence is TGTGCCAGCAGCCCCCGAACTAGCGGGATGATCAATGAGCAGTTCTTC. It encodes CASSPRTSGMINEQFF.

The V gene is TRBV28, the J gene TRBJ2-6; 7 bases map to TRBD1. With V trimmed by 5 bases and J by 0 bases, 10 bases remained unmatched. The CDR3 spans 18 residues. Germline CDR1 is MDHEN and CDR2 is SYDVKM. The CDR3 DNA is TGTGCCAGCAGTACACGACAGGGAGCGAGCTCTGGGGCCAACGTCCTGACTTTC. This encodes CASSTRQGASSGANVLTF. The full variable domain, completed using reference TRBV28 and TRBJ2-6, is DVKVTQSSRYLVKRTGEKVFLECVQDMDHENMFWYRQDPGLGLRLIYFSYDVKMKEKGDIPEGYSVSREKKERFSLILESASTNQTSMYLCASSTRQGASSGANVLTFGAGSRLTVL.

The genes are TRBV2 and TRBJ1-5; TRBD1 aligns across 11 bases. This CDR3 contains 18 residues. Germline values: CDR1 SNHLY, CDR2 FYNNEI. V lost 2 bases, J lost 4 bases, and 10 bases stayed unmatched. DNA for the CDR3: TGTGCCAGCAGTGAACATCCGGGACAGGGGGTATGGAATCAGCCCCAGCATTTT. Protein sequence: CASSEHPGQGVWNQPQHF.

The chain links TRBV6-5 to TRBJ1-2, with 9 bases matching TRBD1. Germline V lookup: CDR1 MNHEY, CDR2 SVGAGI. The trim removed 6 bases at V and 3 bases at J, leaving 8 bases unmatched. The CDR3 has 15 residues. CDR3 loop: CASRGTGTDHYGYTF. As DNA, the CDR3 is TGTGCCAGCAGAGGGACAGGGACGGATCACTATGGCTACACCTTC.

This sequence joins TRBV9 and TRBJ1-2; TRBD1 aligns across 7 bases. Germline assignment: CDR1 SGDLS and CDR2 YYNGEE. The V gene end was trimmed by 4 bases and the J gene end by 3 bases; junction bases not matched to a gene: 6. The CDR3 sequence is 14 residues long. CDR3 sequence: CASSYQDRDYGYTF. In DNA, the CDR3 is TGTGCCAGCAGCTACCAAGACAGGGACTATGGCTACACCTTC.

This chain joins TRBV7-6 and TRBJ2-2; a weak D match, TRBD1 (7 bases). CDR1 and CDR2 (germline): SGHVS, FNYEAQ. The CDR3 runs to 16 residues. The V and J ends lost 3 bases and 0 bases respectively, with 11 bases between them. CDR3 loop: CASSFRGAANTGELFF. The DNA for the CDR3 is TGTGCCAGCAGCTTCAGGGGGGCCGCGAACACCGGGGAGCTGTTTTTT.

This chain links TRBV7-2 with TRBJ2-7; 10 bases are a match to TRBD1. The junction had 9 bases not matched to a gene; V was cut back by 0 bases and J by 1 base. CDR1 and CDR2 (germline): SGHTA, FQGNSA. CDR3 length equals 18 residues. CDR3 nucleotides: TGTGCCAGCAGCTTAGCATTAGGTCGGGACAGGGGTTCCTACGAGCAGTACTTC. It encodes CASSLALGRDRGSYEQYF.

The chain employs TRBV28 and TRBJ1-5; TRBD1 matches 7 bases. CDR3 length equals 16 residues. Germline V gene lookup returns CDR1 MDHEN and CDR2 SYDVKM. Losses at the gene ends were 2 bases for V and 11 bases for J; bases not matched to a gene: 15. The CDR3 loop reads CASSLGYRGGKGTQHF. The CDR3 bases are TGTGCCAGCAGTTTAGGGTATCGAGGGGGCAAAGGGACCCAGCATTTT.

The chain carries TRBV29-1 and TRBJ1-4; weak D call: TRBD1 (5 bases). V lost 7 bases to trimming and J lost 6 bases, with 12 bases between them. The germline V gene has CDR1 SQVTM and CDR2 ANQGSEA. The CDR3 runs to 12 residues. The CDR3 nucleotides are TGCAGCGGCCAAGTAGGGGATGAAAAACTGTTTTTT. Translated: CSGQVGDEKLFF.

This clone was seen only once. The chain is built from TRBV7-3 and TRBJ2-3; 14 nucleotides align to TRBD2. With 0 bases clipped from V and 8 bases from J, the junction kept 13 bases outside the gene matches. Germline CDR1 SGHTA, CDR2 FQGTGA. This CDR3 has 19 amino acids. The CDR3 coding sequence is TGTGCCAGCAGCTTAACGATCCCGGGACTAGCGGGAGAGAGGGGTACGCAGTATTTT. This translates into CASSLTIPGLAGERGTQYF.